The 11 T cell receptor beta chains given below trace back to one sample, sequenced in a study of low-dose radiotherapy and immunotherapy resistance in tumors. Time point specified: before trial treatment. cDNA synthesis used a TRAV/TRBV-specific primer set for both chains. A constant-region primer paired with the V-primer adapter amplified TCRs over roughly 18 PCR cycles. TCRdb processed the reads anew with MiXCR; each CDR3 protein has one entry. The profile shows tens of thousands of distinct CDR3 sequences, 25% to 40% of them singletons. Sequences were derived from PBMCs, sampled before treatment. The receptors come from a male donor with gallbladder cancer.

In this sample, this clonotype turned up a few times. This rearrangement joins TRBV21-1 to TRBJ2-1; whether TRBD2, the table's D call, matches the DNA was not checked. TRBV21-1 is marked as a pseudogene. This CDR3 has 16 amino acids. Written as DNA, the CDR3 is TGTGCCAGCAGCGCTCGTCTCGCGGAGCGGTACAATGAGCAGTTCTTC. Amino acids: CASSARLAERYNEQFF.

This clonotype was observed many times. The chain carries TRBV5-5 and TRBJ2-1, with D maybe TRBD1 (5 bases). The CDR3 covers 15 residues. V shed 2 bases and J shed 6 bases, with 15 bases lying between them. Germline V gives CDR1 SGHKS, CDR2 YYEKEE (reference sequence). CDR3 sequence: CASSFSDMGFNEQFF. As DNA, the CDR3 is TGTGCCAGCAGCTTTTCGGACATGGGTTTCAATGAGCAGTTCTTC. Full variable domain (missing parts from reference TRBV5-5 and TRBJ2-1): DAGVTQSPTHLIKTRGQQVTLRCSPISGHKSVSWYQQVLGQGPQFIFQYYEKEERGRGNFPDRFSARQFPNYSSELNVNALLLGDSALYLCASSFSDMGFNEQFFGPGTRLTVL.

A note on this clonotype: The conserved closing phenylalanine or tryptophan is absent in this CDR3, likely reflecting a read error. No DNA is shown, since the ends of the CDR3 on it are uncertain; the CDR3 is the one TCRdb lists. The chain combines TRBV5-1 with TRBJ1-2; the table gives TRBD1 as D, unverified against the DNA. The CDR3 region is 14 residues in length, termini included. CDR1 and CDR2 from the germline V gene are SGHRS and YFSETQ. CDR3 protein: CASSSGQLFYGYTL.

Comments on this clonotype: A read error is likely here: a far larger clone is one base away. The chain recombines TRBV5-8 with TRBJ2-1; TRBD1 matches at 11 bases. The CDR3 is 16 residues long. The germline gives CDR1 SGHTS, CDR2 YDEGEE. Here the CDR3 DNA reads TGTGCCAGCAGCACCAGATCCGGGACAGGGGGGAATGAGCAGATCTTC. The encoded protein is CASSTRSGTGGNEQIF.

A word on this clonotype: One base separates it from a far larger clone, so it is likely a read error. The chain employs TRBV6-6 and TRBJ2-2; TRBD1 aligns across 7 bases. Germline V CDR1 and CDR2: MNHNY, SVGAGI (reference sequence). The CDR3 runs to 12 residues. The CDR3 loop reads CAAGGNTGEPFF. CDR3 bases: TGTGCCGCAGGGGGTAACACCGGGGAGCCGTTTTTT.

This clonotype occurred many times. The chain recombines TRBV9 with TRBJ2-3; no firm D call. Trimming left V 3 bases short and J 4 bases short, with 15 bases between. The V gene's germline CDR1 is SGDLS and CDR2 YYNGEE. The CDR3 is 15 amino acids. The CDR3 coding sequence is TGTGCCAGCAGCGCCCGCAGAGGAAGAGCAGATACGCAGTATTTT. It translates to CASSARRGRADTQYF.

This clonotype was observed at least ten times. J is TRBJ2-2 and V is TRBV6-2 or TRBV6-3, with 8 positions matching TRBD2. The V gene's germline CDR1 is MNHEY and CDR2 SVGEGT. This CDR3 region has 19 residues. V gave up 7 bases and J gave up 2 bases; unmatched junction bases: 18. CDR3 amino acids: CASIPWGGGPAYNTGELFF. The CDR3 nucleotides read TGTGCCAGCATCCCCTGGGGCGGGGGGCCGGCCTATAACACCGGGGAGCTGTTTTTT.

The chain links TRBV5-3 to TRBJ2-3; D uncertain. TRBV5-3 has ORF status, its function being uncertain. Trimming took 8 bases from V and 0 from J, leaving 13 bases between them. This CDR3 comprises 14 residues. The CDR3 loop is CASNPALSTDTQYF. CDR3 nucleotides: TGTGCCAGCAATCCGGCCCTAAGCACAGATACGCAGTATTTT.

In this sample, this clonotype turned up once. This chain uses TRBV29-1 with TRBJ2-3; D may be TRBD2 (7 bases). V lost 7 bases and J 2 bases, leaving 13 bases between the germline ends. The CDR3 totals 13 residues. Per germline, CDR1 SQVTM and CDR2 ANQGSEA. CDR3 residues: CSAWGGYTDTQYF. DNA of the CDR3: TGCAGCGCCTGGGGGGGCTACACAGATACGCAGTATTTT.

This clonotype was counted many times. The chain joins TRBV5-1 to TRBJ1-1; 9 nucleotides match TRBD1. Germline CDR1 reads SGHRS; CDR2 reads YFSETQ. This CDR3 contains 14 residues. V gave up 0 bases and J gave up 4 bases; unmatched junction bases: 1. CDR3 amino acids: CASSLETGGTEAFF. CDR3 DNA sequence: TGCGCCAGCAGCTTGGAGACAGGGGGCACTGAAGCTTTCTTT. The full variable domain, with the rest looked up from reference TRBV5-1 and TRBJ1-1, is KAGVTQTPRYLIKTRGQQVTLSCSPISGHRSVSWYQQTPGQGLQFLFEYFSETQRNKGNFPGRFSGRQFSNSRSEMNVSTLELGDSALYLCASSLETGGTEAFFGQGTRLTVV.

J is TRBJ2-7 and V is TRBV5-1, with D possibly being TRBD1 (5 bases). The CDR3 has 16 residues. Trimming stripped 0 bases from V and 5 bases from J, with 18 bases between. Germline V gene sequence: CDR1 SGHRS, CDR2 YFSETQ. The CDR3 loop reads CASSLAATAFFDEQYF. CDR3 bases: TGCGCCAGCAGCTTGGCCGCGACAGCTTTTTTCGACGAGCAGTACTTC.